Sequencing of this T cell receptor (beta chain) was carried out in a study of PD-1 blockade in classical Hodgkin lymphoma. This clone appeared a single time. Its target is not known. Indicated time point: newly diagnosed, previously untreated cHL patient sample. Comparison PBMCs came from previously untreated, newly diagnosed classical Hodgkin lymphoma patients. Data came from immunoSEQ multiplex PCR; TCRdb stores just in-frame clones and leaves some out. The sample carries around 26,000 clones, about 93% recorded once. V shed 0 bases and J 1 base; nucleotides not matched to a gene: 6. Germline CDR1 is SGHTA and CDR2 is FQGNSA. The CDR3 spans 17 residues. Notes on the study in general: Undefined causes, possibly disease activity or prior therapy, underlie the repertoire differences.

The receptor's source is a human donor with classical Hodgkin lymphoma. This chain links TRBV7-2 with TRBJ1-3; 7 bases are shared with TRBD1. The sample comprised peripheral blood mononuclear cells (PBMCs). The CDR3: CASSLAGARGSGNTIYF. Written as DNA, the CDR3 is TGTGCCAGCAGCTTAGCGGGGGCCAGGGGGTCTGGAAACACCATATATTTT.